The entry below gives a single T cell receptor beta chain sequence along with its context. With 5 bases removed from V and 1 base from J, the gap between germline ends came to 11 bases. This CDR3 region has 14 residues. The germline V gene has CDR1 SGHNT and CDR2 YENEEA. Original processing notes: From reference gene primer amplification, estimates of nucleated cell counts were derived. Sequencing was performed with immunoSEQ multiplex PCR; in TCRdb, only in-frame clones are kept and a portion is missing. V and J calls and clone size follow that table, whereas D and trimming were derived from the DNA. The sample comprises some 140,000 clones, around 85% of which are singletons, and 3% to 3.5% rests with the top ten. The sample is drawn from a study of blood T cell repertoires in COVID-19. Study as a whole: PBMCs, B-cell-depleted T cells, or T cells were the source of the cDNA or gDNA that made up the material.

The sequence derives from a woman aged 80 or over with acute or convalescent COVID-19. The V and J genes are TRBV11-3 and TRBJ1-1, with D maybe TRBD1 (6 bases). The sample consisted of peripheral blood. CDR3 sequence reads: CASSPQGQNTEAFF. As DNA, the CDR3 is TGTGCCAGCAGCCCCCAGGGACAGAACACTGAAGCTTTCTTT.